These 5 T cell receptor beta chains share one sample of origin, sequenced in a study of blood T cells in healthy people across ages. Next came a second PCR, run for roughly 6 to 11 cycles, which used a sample-barcoded 5' primer along with a J-beta primer mix. TCRdb recomputed calls from the 5' RACE reads with MiXCR, one row per CDR3 protein. The sample consists of over 1.5 million distinct CDR3 sequences, 49% of them appearing once. The sample comprised blood. These receptors were collected from a middle-aged woman in good health.

This chain uses TRBV10-3 with TRBJ2-1; D is possibly TRBD2 (6 bases). Germline V gene lookup returns CDR1 ENHRY and CDR2 SYGVKD. CDR3 length equals 13 residues. Deletions cut 4 bases from V and 8 bases from J, with 12 bases between. The CDR3 here is CAISGTGLDEQFF. For the CDR3, the DNA is TGTGCCATCAGTGGTACGGGACTCGATGAGCAGTTCTTC.

Comments on this clonotype: This may be a read error, as it is one base from a much larger clone. The chain couples TRBV6-5 to TRBJ2-6, with D unclear. Trimming left V 6 bases short and J 0 bases short, with 9 bases between. In germline, CDR1 is MNHEY, CDR2 SVGAGI. The CDR3 loop spans 15 amino acids. The CDR3 region is CASRPVRSGANVLTF. The CDR3 DNA follows: TGTGCCAGCAGACCCGTCCGCTCTGGGGCCAACGTCCTGACTTTC.

This clonotype was counted between two and nine times. The chain is built from TRBV20-1 and TRBJ2-5; no firm D call. Germline loops: CDR1 DFQATT, CDR2 SNEGSKA (reference sequence). The CDR3 totals 10 residues. CDR3 loop: CRPGQETQYF. CDR3 nucleotides: TGCAGGCCAGGTCAAGAGACCCAGTACTTC.

This chain uses TRBV11-1 with TRBJ2-1; D may match TRBD1 or TRBD2 (5 bases each). CDR1 and CDR2 from the germline V gene are SGHAT and FQDESV (reference sequence). V was shortened by 4 bases and J by 10 bases, with 20 bases between the two germline ends. This CDR3 has 15 amino acids. The CDR3 nucleotides are TGTGCCAGCAGCTCCCGGGACGGAGCCTCCTACGAGCAGTTCTTC. Amino acids: CASSSRDGASYEQFF.

This rearrangement joins TRBV24-1 to TRBJ2-1, with D possibly matching TRBD1 (6 bases). The DNA end is a closer match to TRBJ2-7, so the J assignment may be wrong. Germline V lookup: CDR1 KGHDR, CDR2 SFDVKD. This CDR3 spans 21 amino acids. CDR3 sequence reads: CATSDLPLDRRGARTYNEQYF. The CDR3 bases are TGTGCCACCAGTGATTTACCACTCGACAGGAGAGGGGCTAGGACCTACAATGAGCAGTACTTC.